This T cell receptor (beta chain) was obtained from a study of identical twins. V shed 6 bases and J 8 bases; nucleotides not matched to a gene: 8. Per the germline V gene, CDR1 is ENHRY and CDR2 is SYGVKD. CDR3 length: 13 amino acids. TCRdb recomputed calls from the 5' RACE reads with MiXCR, one row per CDR3 protein. This sample has fewer than 450,000 distinct CDR3 sequences; around 9.7% occur once, and the top ten carry under 10%. Each donor was a healthy Caucasian. Sequenced input: naive T cells sorted from blood. The TCR comes from a woman in her 50s in good health. The V call is TRBV10-3, the J call TRBJ1-1; the match to TRBD1 covers 8 bases. The CDR3: CAIRRDRGGEAFF. For the CDR3, the DNA is TGTGCCATCAGGCGCGACAGGGGCGGAGAAGCTTTCTTT.